A single sample is the source of the 24 T cell receptor beta chains below, sequenced in a study of T cells in Graves' hyperthyroidism and ophthalmopathy (dated by TCRdb to the late 2010s). Library construction relied on multiplex PCR. TCRdb records Illumina HiSeq 2000 as the sequencer. TCR beta CDR3 regions were amplified from RNA transcripts. The TCR CDR3 was subjected to a first round of RT-PCR using the HTBI primer set and the Qiagen OneStep RT-PCR kit. The public reads were run again by TCRdb, first through fastp at Q25 and then through MiXCR, and only productive beta chains were kept. Rows with one shared CDR3 protein collapse into an entry with the most common genes and DNA. The sample table holds roughly 570,000 distinct CDR3 sequences, of which less than 20% were seen once. Under 8% of the sample lies in the top ten. Sequencing used blood. These receptors were obtained from a young woman with Graves' hyperthyroidism.

The V gene is TRBV4-1, the J gene TRBJ2-2; D is undetermined. Trimming pared 2 bases from V and 6 bases from J, leaving 10 bases between. The CDR3 sequence is 14 residues long. Germline V gene lookup returns CDR1 MGHRA and CDR2 YSYEKL. The CDR3 loop is CASSQRHLAGELFF. CDR3 DNA sequence: TGCGCCAGCAGCCAACGTCACTTGGCCGGGGAGCTGTTTTTT.

This clonotype occurred many times. The J gene is TRBJ1-2, the V gene TRBV20-1; D unresolved. The V gene's germline CDR1 is DFQATT and CDR2 SNEGSKA (reference sequence). The CDR3 extends over 14 amino acids. The germline V and J ends were trimmed by 4 bases and 8 bases, with 20 bases remaining between them. CDR3 sequence: CSANPDRRIRGYTF. The CDR3 bases are TGCAGTGCTAACCCGGACCGGCGAATTCGCGGCTACACCTTC.

This clonotype has a count of ten or more. The rearrangement joins TRBV5-6 to TRBJ2-3; 10 bases align to TRBD2. The CDR3 totals 14 residues. V lost 4 bases and J lost 3; bases outside the gene matches: 2. Germline lookup yields CDR1 SGHDT and CDR2 YYEEEE. The CDR3 DNA sequence: TGTGCCAGCAGCGGACTAGCGGAAACAGATACGCAGTATTTT. This encodes CASSGLAETDTQYF.

The table lists this clonotype with a few counts. V and J are TRBV6-1 and TRBJ2-1, with unresolved D. Between the trimmed V and J ends, which lost 9 bases and 0 bases, there was a span of 12 bases. The germline gives CDR1 MNHNS, CDR2 SASEGT. This CDR3 comprises 14 residues. The CDR3 region is CASGPDSSYNEQFF. The CDR3 DNA reads TGTGCCAGTGGCCCCGATAGCTCCTACAATGAGCAGTTCTTC.

This clonotype occurred a few times. The rearrangement uses TRBV27 and TRBJ2-4; unclear D gene. V was trimmed by 3 bases and J by 1 base, leaving 13 bases between them. Per germline, CDR1 MNHEY and CDR2 SMNVEV (reference sequence). The CDR3 is 16 amino acids. CDR3 region: CASSFSAYGAKNIQYF. DNA of the CDR3: TGTGCCAGCAGTTTTTCGGCGTACGGGGCCAAAAACATTCAGTACTTC.

This clonotype has ten or more counts. This chain links TRBV12-3 or TRBV12-4 with TRBJ2-3, with D perhaps matching TRBD1 or TRBD2 (5 bases each). CDR3 length: 14 amino acids. Deletions cut 4 bases from V and 2 bases from J, with 10 bases between. The DNA for the CDR3 is TGTGCCAGCAGTTCCGGGGACCACACAGATACGCAGTATTTT. Protein sequence: CASSSGDHTDTQYF.

At least ten counts were recorded for this clonotype. The CDR3 coding sequence is TGTGCCAGCAGCCAAACGGCCCCTTACAATGAGCAGTTCTTC. Its protein is CASSQTAPYNEQFF. The V gene is TRBV4-2, the J gene TRBJ2-1, with D hard to call. The CDR3 length is 14 residues. Germline CDR1 is LGHNA and CDR2 is YNFKEQ. Trimming removed 2 bases from V and 4 bases from J, with 9 bases in between.

A note on this clonotype: A much larger clone sits a single nucleotide away, making a read error possible. The chain recombines TRBV6-1 with TRBJ2-5, with D possibly matching TRBD2 (7 bases). Germline V lookup: CDR1 MNHNS, CDR2 SASEGT. The CDR3 length is 14 residues. Trimming left V 8 bases short and J 7 bases short, with 20 bases between. The chain's CDR3 is CASRPRGSGGTQYF. The CDR3 coding sequence is TGTGCCAGCCGACCCAGGGGATCGGGAGGGACCCAGTACTTC.

About this clonotype itself: This may come from a read error, since a much larger clone is one base off. The chain joins TRBV11-2 to TRBJ1-6; 7 nucleotides line up with TRBD1. This CDR3 spans 13 amino acids. Looked up from germline, CDR1 is SGHAT and CDR2 is FQNNGV. CDR3 protein: CTSHDRDNSPLHF. DNA of the CDR3: TGTACCAGCCATGACAGGGACAATTCACCCCTCCACTTT.

This clonotype has at least ten counts. V is TRBV30 and J is TRBJ2-1; 8 nucleotides match TRBD2. The CDR3 is 14 residues long. Germline V gene sequence: CDR1 GTSNPN, CDR2 SVGIG (reference sequence). Trimming cost V 4 bases and J 7 bases; bases outside gene matches: 9. The CDR3, as DNA: TGTGCCTGGACCCCGGGACTAGTGGAGAATGAGCAGTTCTTC. Its protein product is CAWTPGLVENEQFF.

This sequence joins TRBV7-3 and TRBJ2-3; TRBD2 matches at 9 bases. This CDR3 region has 18 residues. Trimming cost V 0 bases and J 2 bases; bases outside gene matches: 9. In germline, CDR1 is SGHTA, CDR2 FQGTGA. The CDR3 DNA sequence: TGTGCCAGCAGCTTAACGCCCTCTTTGGGACTAGCCACAGATACGCAGTATTTT. It codes for CASSLTPSLGLATDTQYF.

The rearrangement links TRBV6-1 to TRBJ1-5, with 12 bases identical to TRBD1. This CDR3 region has 17 residues. From germline, CDR1 is MNHNS and CDR2 SASEGT. Trimming removed 4 bases from V and 5 bases from J; junction bases left unmatched: 9. CDR3 region: CASSGPGQGASDQPQHF. CDR3 DNA sequence: TGTGCCAGCAGTGGACCGGGACAGGGGGCCTCGGATCAGCCCCAGCATTTT.

This clonotype has more than one count but fewer than ten. The CDR3 is CAIMESGNSGANVLTF. The CDR3 DNA reads as TGTGCCATCATGGAGTCAGGGAACTCTGGGGCCAACGTCCTGACTTTC. The chain carries TRBV10-3 and TRBJ2-6; possibly TRBD1 for D (5 bases). The CDR3 has 16 amino acids. Germline lookup yields CDR1 ENHRY and CDR2 SYGVKD. With 7 bases removed from V and 0 bases from J, the gap between germline ends came to 13 bases.

The sample holds many counts of this clonotype. The chain has TRBV5-1 and TRBJ1-1; D might be TRBD1 (6 bases). CDR3 length: 13 residues. The V gene's germline CDR1 is SGHRS and CDR2 YFSETQ. The V end lost 0 bases, the J end lost 3 bases, and 6 bases lay between the germline ends. CDR3 sequence reads: CASSLGGHTEAFF. The CDR3 bases are TGCGCCAGCAGCTTGGGGGGGCACACTGAAGCTTTCTTT. Full variable domain (rest looked up from reference TRBV5-1 and TRBJ1-1): KAGVTQTPRYLIKTRGQQVTLSCSPISGHRSVSWYQQTPGQGLQFLFEYFSETQRNKGNFPGRFSGRQFSNSRSEMNVSTLELGDSALYLCASSLGGHTEAFFGQGTRLTVV.

This clonotype was seen a few times. The chain joins TRBV7-9 to TRBJ1-4; 9 bases align to TRBD1. The ends lost 7 bases at V and 1 base at J; junction bases unmatched: 10. Looked up from germline, CDR1 is SEHNR and CDR2 is FQNEAQ (reference sequence). The CDR3 is 17 residues long. The DNA for the CDR3 is TGTGCCAGCACCCTCGGGACAGGGCAAAGAACTAATGAAAAACTGTTTTTT. This codes for CASTLGTGQRTNEKLFF.

There are many counts of this clonotype. This chain links TRBV29-1 with TRBJ2-7, with 8 bases fitting TRBD1. V lost 0 bases to trimming and J lost 4 bases; unmatched junction nucleotides: 8. The germline CDR1 and CDR2 sequences are SQVTM and ANQGSEA. The CDR3 extends over 15 amino acids. CDR3 residues: CSVEDGTGSEYEQYF. The CDR3 nucleotides are TGCAGCGTTGAAGATGGGACAGGAAGCGAATACGAGCAGTACTTC.

V gene TRBV5-1 combines with J gene TRBJ1-4; D possibly corresponds to TRBD1 (6 bases). V was cut by 4 bases and J by 4 bases, with 14 bases left in between. The CDR3 is 15 amino acids. Per the germline V gene, CDR1 is SGHRS and CDR2 is YFSETQ. For the CDR3, the DNA is TGCGCCAGCAGCCCCAGGACAGACCTTAATGAAAAACTGTTTTTT. Its translation: CASSPRTDLNEKLFF.

This clonotype has a count of ten or more. The rearrangement joins TRBV3-1 to TRBJ2-1; 9 nucleotides match TRBD2. Germline CDR1 and CDR2: LGHDT and YNNKEL (reference sequence). The CDR3 contains 13 residues. Losses at the gene ends were 1 base for V and 14 bases for J; bases not matched to a gene: 6. The CDR3 DNA follows: TGTGCCAGCAGCCAAGGATTAGCGGGAGTAAAGTTCTTC. It translates to CASSQGLAGVKFF.

The chain links TRBV24-1 to TRBJ2-4; 14 nucleotides agree with TRBD2. Germline CDR1 and CDR2: KGHDR and SFDVKD. Trimming took 4 bases from V and 2 from J; bases not matched to a gene: 12. The CDR3 runs to 20 residues. The CDR3 bases are TGTGCCACCAGTGAACAAACTCGGACTAGCGGGAGGAATCCCAAAAACATTCAGTACTTC. Translating gives CATSEQTRTSGRNPKNIQYF.

This clonotype was counted many times. The chain uses TRBV12-3 or TRBV12-4 and TRBJ2-3; D gene unclear. Trimming left V 4 bases short and J 2 bases short, with 16 bases between. The CDR3 is made up of 16 amino acids. The CDR3 reads CASSSLGTSPTDTQYF. CDR3 bases: TGTGCCAGCAGTTCTCTAGGTACTTCCCCCACAGATACGCAGTATTTT.

The sample holds many counts of this clonotype. The genes are TRBV20-1 and TRBJ2-2, with 13 bases lining up with TRBD2. V lost 6 bases, J lost 0 bases, and 10 bases stayed unmatched. CDR1 DFQATT and CDR2 SNEGSKA come from the germline V gene (reference sequence). The CDR3 is 18 amino acids. CDR3 sequence (DNA): TGCAGTGCGGACGCCTGGACTAGCGGGAGAACGAACACCGGGGAGCTGTTTTTT. It codes for CSADAWTSGRTNTGELFF.

This clonotype was recorded at least ten times. V usage is TRBV30 and J usage is TRBJ2-1; D is perhaps TRBD2 (6 bases). CDR3 length: 13 amino acids. Trimming removed 0 bases at V and 8 bases at J, with 11 bases between. Germline CDR1 reads GTSNPN; CDR2 reads SVGIG (reference sequence). DNA of the CDR3: TGTGCCTGGAGTGTACGGAGGGCGGATGAGCAGTTCTTC. This translates into CAWSVRRADEQFF.

This clonotype came up many times. CDR3 in amino acids: CASSQGGTNTEAFF. CDR3 nucleotides: TGTGCCAGCAGCCAGGGAGGGACGAACACTGAAGCTTTCTTT. The V and J genes are TRBV3-1 and TRBJ1-1; weak D call: TRBD1 (5 bases). This CDR3 region has 14 residues. Germline V gives CDR1 LGHDT, CDR2 YNNKEL (reference sequence). Trimming stripped 3 bases from V and 1 base from J, with 9 bases between.

This clonotype was found many times. The V call is TRBV2, the J call TRBJ1-1, with D uncertain. The CDR3 loop spans 11 amino acids. The germline gives CDR1 SNHLY, CDR2 FYNNEI. Between the trimmed V and J ends, which lost 5 bases and 5 bases, there was a span of 6 bases. The CDR3 DNA is TGTGCCAGCAGTACTTGGACTGAAGCTTTCTTT. Translating gives CASSTWTEAFF.